A selection of T cell receptor beta chains follows, all from one sample in a study of blood T cell repertoires in COVID-19. Profiling relied on immunoSEQ multiplex PCR, and the TCRdb table lists in-frame clones only, not all of them. This table has 120,000 to 150,000 clones, roughly 80% appearing once. Material: PBMCs or T cells enriched from blood (not recorded which). These receptors all come from a woman between 18 and 30 years old who had been exposed to COVID-19. Both conserved end residues are part of each CDR3. Each record gives: clone size, J gene, V gene, D gene, CDR3 protein, CDR3 DNA. A D gene is named only where the DNA matches it firmly. Clone size is stated in some rows and not others, as once, few, many or a class when expanded.

clone size: NA
J gene: TRBJ2-7
V gene: TRBV5-4
D gene: TRBD2
CDR3 protein: CASRPSLAANAYEQYF
CDR3 DNA: TGTGCCAGCAGACCCTCCCTAGCGGCTAACGCCTACGAGCAGTACTTC

clone size: NA
J gene: TRBJ1-2
V gene: TRBV6-5
D gene: TRBD1
CDR3 protein: CASKEVSGGAEGYTF
CDR3 DNA: TGTGCCAGCAAGGAGGTGTCAGGGGGCGCGGAGGGCTACACCTTC

clone size: NA
J gene: TRBJ2-3
V gene: TRBV5-1
D gene: TRBD2
CDR3 protein: CASKGLAASTDTQYF
CDR3 DNA: TGCGCCAGCAAAGGACTAGCGGCATCCACAGATACGCAGTATTTT

clone size: NA
J gene: TRBJ1-5
V gene: TRBV30
D gene: NA
CDR3 protein: CAWTGQGSQPQHF
CDR3 DNA: TGTGCCTGGACGGGTCAGGGAAGTCAGCCCCAGCATTTT

clone size: NA
J gene: TRBJ1-5
V gene: TRBV7-9
D gene: NA
CDR3 protein: CASSDGGRQPQHF
CDR3 DNA: TGTGCCAGCAGCGACGGAGGACGGCAGCCCCAGCATTTT

clone size: NA
J gene: TRBJ1-5
V gene: TRBV25-1
D gene: NA
CDR3 protein: CASSEGGSHSNQPQHF
CDR3 DNA: TGTGCCAGCAGTGAAGGAGGGTCCCATAGCAATCAGCCCCAGCATTTT

clone size: NA
J gene: TRBJ2-3
V gene: TRBV13
D gene: TRBD2
CDR3 protein: CASSLWGSGLGVDTQYF
CDR3 DNA: TGTGCCAGCAGCTTATGGGGTAGCGGGTTAGGAGTGGATACGCAGTATTTT

clone size: once
J gene: TRBJ2-1
V gene: TRBV13
D gene: TRBD2
CDR3 protein: CASSFHETYRLAGDYNEQFF
CDR3 DNA: TGTGCCAGCAGCTTTCACGAAACTTATCGACTAGCGGGAGATTACAATGAGCAGTTCTTC

clone size: NA
J gene: TRBJ2-5
V gene: TRBV14
D gene: NA
CDR3 protein: CASSQAAGRETQYF
CDR3 DNA: TGTGCCAGCAGCCAAGCCGCAGGGCGGGAGACCCAGTACTTC

clone size: NA
J gene: TRBJ1-5
V gene: TRBV25-1
D gene: NA
CDR3 protein: CASSEGEWYQPQHF
CDR3 DNA: TGTGCCAGCAGTGAGGGCGAGTGGTATCAGCCCCAGCATTTT

clone size: few
J gene: TRBJ2-1
V gene: TRBV11-2
D gene: TRBD2
CDR3 protein: CASSQTSGSSNEQFF
CDR3 DNA: TGTGCCAGCAGCCAGACTAGCGGGAGTTCCAATGAGCAGTTCTTC

clone size: once
J gene: TRBJ2-1
V gene: TRBV25-1
D gene: TRBD2
CDR3 protein: CASSETSGTNEQFF
CDR3 DNA: TGTGCCAGCAGTGAAACTAGCGGGACCAATGAGCAGTTCTTC

clone size: NA
J gene: TRBJ1-5
V gene: TRBV6-5
D gene: NA
CDR3 protein: CASPGHNQPQHF
CDR3 DNA: TGTGCCAGCCCAGGGCACAATCAGCCCCAGCATTTT

clone size: once
J gene: TRBJ1-2
V gene: TRBV7-2
D gene: NA
CDR3 protein: CASSRGAGKNGYTF
CDR3 DNA: TGTGCCAGCAGCCGGGGGGCGGGAAAAAATGGCTACACCTTC

clone size: NA
J gene: TRBJ2-7
V gene: TRBV11-2
D gene: NA
CDR3 protein: CASSPTTYEQYF
CDR3 DNA: TGTGCCAGCAGCCCTACCACCTACGAGCAGTACTTC

clone size: NA
J gene: TRBJ2-3
V gene: TRBV20-1
D gene: TRBD2
CDR3 protein: CSASIFGRAASTDTQYF
CDR3 DNA: TGCAGTGCTAGTATTTTCGGGAGGGCCGCCAGCACAGATACGCAGTATTTT

clone size: NA
J gene: TRBJ1-1
V gene: TRBV7-9
D gene: NA
CDR3 protein: CASSFGRNTEAFF
CDR3 DNA: TGTGCCAGCAGCTTTGGTAGGAACACTGAAGCTTTCTTT

clone size: NA
J gene: TRBJ1-5
V gene: TRBV28
D gene: NA
CDR3 protein: CASSFKRESRRNSNQPQHF
CDR3 DNA: TGTGCCAGCAGTTTTAAGCGGGAGAGCCGCCGAAATAGCAATCAGCCCCAGCATTTT

clone size: NA
J gene: TRBJ2-2
V gene: TRBV2
D gene: TRBD1
CDR3 protein: CASRRQGSAGELFF
CDR3 DNA: TGTGCCAGCAGACGACAGGGAAGCGCCGGGGAGCTGTTTTTT

clone size: NA
J gene: TRBJ1-2
V gene: TRBV19
D gene: NA
CDR3 protein: CATSLFGQPYYTF
CDR3 DNA: TGTGCCACCTCTCTATTTGGGCAGCCGTACTACACCTTC

clone size: NA
J gene: TRBJ2-5
V gene: TRBV11-3
D gene: NA
CDR3 protein: CASSSTGPRETQYF
CDR3 DNA: TGTGCCAGCAGCTCTACAGGACCACGAGAGACCCAGTACTTC

clone size: NA
J gene: TRBJ1-3
V gene: TRBV19
D gene: NA
CDR3 protein: CASSLWDSLSGNTIYF
CDR3 DNA: TGTGCCAGTAGTCTATGGGACTCCCTCTCTGGAAACACCATATATTTT